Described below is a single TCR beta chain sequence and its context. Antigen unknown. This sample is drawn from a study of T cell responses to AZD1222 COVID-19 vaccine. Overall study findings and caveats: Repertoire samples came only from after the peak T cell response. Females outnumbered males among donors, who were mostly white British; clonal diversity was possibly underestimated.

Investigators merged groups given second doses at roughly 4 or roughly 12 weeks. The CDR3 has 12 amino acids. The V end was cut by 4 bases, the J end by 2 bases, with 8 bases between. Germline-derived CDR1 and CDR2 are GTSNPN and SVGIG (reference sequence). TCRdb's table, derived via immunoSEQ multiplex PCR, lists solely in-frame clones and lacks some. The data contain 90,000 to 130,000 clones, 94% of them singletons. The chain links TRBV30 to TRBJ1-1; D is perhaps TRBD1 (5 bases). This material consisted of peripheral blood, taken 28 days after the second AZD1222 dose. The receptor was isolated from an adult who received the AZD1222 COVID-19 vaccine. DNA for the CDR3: TGTGCCTGGACCGACAGAAACACTGAAGCTTTCTTT. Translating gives CAWTDRNTEAFF. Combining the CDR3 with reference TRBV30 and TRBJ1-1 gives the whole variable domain SQTIHQWPATLVQPVGSPLSLECTVEGTSNPNLYWYRQAAGRGLQLLFYSVGIGQISSEVPQNLSASRPQDRQFILSSKKLLLSDSGFYLCAWTDRNTEAFFGQGTRLTVV.